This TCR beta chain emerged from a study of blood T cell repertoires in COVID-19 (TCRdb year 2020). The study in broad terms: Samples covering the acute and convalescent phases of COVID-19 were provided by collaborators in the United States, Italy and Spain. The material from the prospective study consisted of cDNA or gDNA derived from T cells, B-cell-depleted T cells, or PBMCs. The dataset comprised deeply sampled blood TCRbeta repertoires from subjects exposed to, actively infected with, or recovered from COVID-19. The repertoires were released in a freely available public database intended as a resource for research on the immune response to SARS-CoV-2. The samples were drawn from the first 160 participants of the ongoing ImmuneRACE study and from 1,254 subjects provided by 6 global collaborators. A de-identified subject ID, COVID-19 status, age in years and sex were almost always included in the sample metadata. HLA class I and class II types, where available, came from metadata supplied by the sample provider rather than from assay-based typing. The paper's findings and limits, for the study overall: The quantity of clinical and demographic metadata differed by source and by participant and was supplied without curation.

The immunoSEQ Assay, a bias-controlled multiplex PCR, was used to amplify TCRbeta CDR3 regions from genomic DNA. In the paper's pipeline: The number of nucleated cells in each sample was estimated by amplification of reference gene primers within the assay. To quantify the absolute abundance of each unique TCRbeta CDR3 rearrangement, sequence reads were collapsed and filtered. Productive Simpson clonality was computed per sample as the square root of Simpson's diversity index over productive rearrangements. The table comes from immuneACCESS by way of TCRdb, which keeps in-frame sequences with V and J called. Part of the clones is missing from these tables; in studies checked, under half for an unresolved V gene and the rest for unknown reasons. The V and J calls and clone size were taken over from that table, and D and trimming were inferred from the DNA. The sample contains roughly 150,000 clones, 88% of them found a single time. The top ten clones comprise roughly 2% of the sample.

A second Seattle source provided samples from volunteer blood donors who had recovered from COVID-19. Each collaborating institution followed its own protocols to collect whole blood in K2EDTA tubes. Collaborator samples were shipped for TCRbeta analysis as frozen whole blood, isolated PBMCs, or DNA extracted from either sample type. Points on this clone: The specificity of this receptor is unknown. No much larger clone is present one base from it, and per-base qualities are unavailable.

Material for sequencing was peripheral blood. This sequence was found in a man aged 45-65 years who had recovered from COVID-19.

CDR3 region: CASTHRDRGRLYGYTF. The DNA is as follows: TGTGCCAGCACCCACCGGGACAGGGGGCGACTCTATGGCTACACCTTC. The rearranged chain carries TRBV3-1 (or the pseudogene TRBV3-2) and TRBJ1-2, with 12 junctional bases fitting TRBD1. CDR1 and CDR2, per the germline V gene (reference sequence), are LGHDT and YNNKEL. V trim: 7 bases; J trim: 4 bases; unmatched bases: 10. The CDR3 runs 16 amino acids, cysteine and phenylalanine included. Just CDR3 DNA is preserved here, 48 bases in frame from base 1.